These T cell receptor beta chains were read from a single sample in a study of beta chain features in type 1 diabetes. Clones were read by immunoSEQ multiplex PCR, and TCRdb kept only the in-frame ones, dropping some. This sample has some 150,000 clones, with about an eighth found just once. The sequencing input was central memory CD4+ T cells from blood. Receptors were obtained from a man aged 18-30 years with type 1 diabetes. CDR3s include the opening cysteine and the closing phenylalanine or tryptophan. A D gene is named only where the DNA matches it firmly. Rows may omit the clone size; those that give it use once, few, many or a size class.

J: TRBJ1-6
D: TRBD1
size: few
V: TRBV28
DNA: TGTGCCAGCATCCTACAGGGGGCCAGTTCACCCCTCCACTTT
CDR3: CASILQGASSPLHF

J: TRBJ2-3
D: .
size: few
V: TRBV6-1
DNA: TGTGCCAGCAGTGGGGGTTGGAAGCGTGGCACAGATACGCAGTATTTT
CDR3: CASSGGWKRGTDTQYF

J: TRBJ2-7
D: TRBD1
size: .
V: TRBV7-2
DNA: TGTGCCAGCAGCCCAGGGACAGTTCCCTACGAGCAGTACTTC
CDR3: CASSPGTVPYEQYF

J: TRBJ2-3
D: TRBD2
size: .
V: TRBV10-2
DNA: TGCGCCAGCAGCTTTACACTAGCGGGGGGTAGCGCAGATACGCAGTATTTT
CDR3: CASSFTLAGGSADTQYF

J: TRBJ1-6
D: .
size: medium-sized
V: TRBV7-3
DNA: TGTGCCAGCAGCTCCGGGTCACGGGGCTCACCCCTCCACTTT
CDR3: CASSSGSRGSPLHF

J: TRBJ2-5
D: TRBD1
size: few
V: TRBV5-1
DNA: TGCGCCAGCAGCTTAACAGGGGGCGAGGAGACCCAGTACTTC
CDR3: CASSLTGGEETQYF

J: TRBJ1-2
D: .
size: .
V: TRBV7-9
DNA: TGTGCCAGCAGCTCGGGAGATAACTATGGCTACACCTTC
CDR3: CASSSGDNYGYTF

J: TRBJ2-3
D: TRBD2
size: .
V: TRBV11-2
DNA: TGTGCCAGCAGCCCCCTAGGTGTTAGCGGGGGGGCAGATACGCAGTATTTT
CDR3: CASSPLGVSGGADTQYF

J: TRBJ1-3
D: .
size: .
V: TRBV7-9
DNA: TGTGCCAGCAGCTTACTAGGCTCTGGAAACACCATATATTTT
CDR3: CASSLLGSGNTIYF

J: TRBJ2-7
D: .
size: many
V: TRBV4-1
DNA: TGCGCCAGCAGCCAAGTAGTGGGACAAGCCTCCTACGAGCAGTACTTC
CDR3: CASSQVVGQASYEQYF

J: TRBJ2-5
D: .
size: few
V: TRBV5-1
DNA: TGCGCCAGCAGCGAAGGGGCAGGGGTTGAGAGAGAGACCCAGTACTTC
CDR3: CASSEGAGVERETQYF

J: TRBJ2-5
D: TRBD1
size: few
V: TRBV4-1
DNA: TGCGCCAGCAGCCGAACGACAGGGAGTGCGGAGACCCAGTACTTC
CDR3: CASSRTTGSAETQYF

J: TRBJ1-5
D: TRBD1
size: .
V: TRBV2
DNA: TGTGCCAGCGGGACAGTCCCGAGCAATCAGCCCCAGCATTTT
CDR3: CASGTVPSNQPQHF

J: TRBJ2-7
D: .
size: .
V: TRBV7-2
DNA: TGTGCCAGCAGCTTAAGGAGGGAGAACGAGCAGTACTTC
CDR3: CASSLRRENEQYF

J: TRBJ2-3
D: TRBD2
size: .
V: TRBV10-3
DNA: TGTGCCATCAGTGACGAAGCGGGACCCACAGATACGCAGTATTTT
CDR3: CAISDEAGPTDTQYF

J: TRBJ2-7
D: .
size: few
V: TRBV5-6
DNA: TGTGCCAGCAGCTTGGTAATCTCAGACCCTCCGGGTGAGCAGTACTTC
CDR3: CASSLVISDPPGEQYF

J: TRBJ2-5
D: .
size: few
V: TRBV7-2
DNA: TGTGCCAGCAGCCAAAGGCTCGGATTCCAAGAGACCCAGTACTTC
CDR3: CASSQRLGFQETQYF

J: TRBJ2-7
D: TRBD1
size: few
V: TRBV10-3
DNA: TGTGCCATCAGTAGGGACAGATCGGGCTACGAGCAGTACTTC
CDR3: CAISRDRSGYEQYF

J: TRBJ2-5
D: .
size: many
V: TRBV30
DNA: TGTGCCTGGAGCCTCGATAACCAAGAGACCCAGTACTTC
CDR3: CAWSLDNQETQYF

J: TRBJ2-1
D: .
size: .
V: TRBV5-5
DNA: TGTGCCAGCAGCTTGGTGGCGGAGCAGTTCTTC
CDR3: CASSLVAEQFF

J: TRBJ2-1
D: TRBD2
size: few
V: TRBV19
DNA: TGTGCCAGTAGCTTACTAAGCGGGGGGATCAATGAGCAGTTCTTC
CDR3: CASSLLSGGINEQFF

J: TRBJ2-1
D: .
size: few
V: TRBV28
DNA: TGTGCCAGCCTCAAGGGGGACTGGACCTACAATGAGCAGTTCTTC
CDR3: CASLKGDWTYNEQFF

J: TRBJ1-1
D: .
size: .
V: TRBV19
DNA: TGTGCCAGTAGTATGCGGGAATCTGAAGCTTTCTTT
CDR3: CASSMRESEAFF

J: TRBJ2-7
D: .
size: few
V: TRBV5-1
DNA: TGCGCCAGCAGCTTGCGTGGGGGGCCCTACGAGCAGTACTTC
CDR3: CASSLRGGPYEQYF

J: TRBJ1-2
D: .
size: .
V: TRBV7-2
DNA: TGTGCCAGCAGTCGAGATCAAGGGATCTATGGCTACACCTTC
CDR3: CASSRDQGIYGYTF

J: TRBJ1-4
D: .
size: many
V: TRBV18
DNA: TGTGCCAGCTCGACCGGGAACAGTCGGGTCGATGGTCTGTTTTTT
CDR3: CASSTGNSRVDGLFF

J: TRBJ1-1
D: .
size: few
V: TRBV29-1
DNA: TGCAGCGGTAAACAGGACCCTGAAGCTTTCTTT
CDR3: CSGKQDPEAFF

J: TRBJ2-3
D: .
size: few
V: TRBV6-5
DNA: TGTGCCAGCTGCGACAGCAGCACAGATACGCAGTATTTT
CDR3: CASCDSSTDTQYF

J: TRBJ2-1
D: .
size: few
V: TRBV5-4
DNA: TGTGCCAGCAGCTTGGACGGGGTCGACTCCTACAATGAGCAGTTCTTC
CDR3: CASSLDGVDSYNEQFF

J: TRBJ1-2
D: .
size: few
V: TRBV2
DNA: TGTGCCAGCAGCCCCAGGGCGTATACCGGCTACACCTTC
CDR3: CASSPRAYTGYTF

J: TRBJ2-5
D: .
size: few
V: TRBV20-1
DNA: TGCAGTGCTGATTCCCAAGAGACCCAGTACTTC
CDR3: CSADSQETQYF

J: TRBJ1-1
D: .
size: many
V: TRBV7-9
DNA: TGTGCCAGCAGCTTAAACGGCCATGAAGCTTTCTTT
CDR3: CASSLNGHEAFF

J: TRBJ2-7
D: .
size: .
V: TRBV5-1
DNA: TGCGCCAGCAGCTTGACACAGTCCTACGAGCAGTACTTC
CDR3: CASSLTQSYEQYF

J: TRBJ2-5
D: .
size: few
V: TRBV4-1
DNA: TGCGCCAGCAGCCTAAACAGGGACCTCCCGGGGAAGACCCAGTACTTC
CDR3: CASSLNRDLPGKTQYF

J: TRBJ2-3
D: TRBD2
size: many
V: TRBV7-8
DNA: TGTGCCAGCAGCCCACTAGCGGGGATGACAGATACGCAGTATTTT
CDR3: CASSPLAGMTDTQYF

J: TRBJ2-5
D: TRBD1
size: .
V: TRBV18
DNA: TGTGCCAGCTCGACGACAGGGGCGGAGACCCAGTACTTC
CDR3: CASSTTGAETQYF

J: TRBJ1-3
D: TRBD1
size: .
V: TRBV30
DNA: TGTGCCTGGAGTGTACGGACAGGGACCTCTGGAAACACCATATATTTT
CDR3: CAWSVRTGTSGNTIYF

J: TRBJ1-5
D: .
size: .
V: TRBV10-2
DNA: TGCGCCAGCAGTGACAGGGTAAGGGGAAATCAGCCCCAGCATTTT
CDR3: CASSDRVRGNQPQHF

J: TRBJ1-6
D: .
size: few
V: TRBV4-1
DNA: TGCGCCAGCAGCCGGGAAACCAGTCAAAATTCACCCCTCCACTTT
CDR3: CASSRETSQNSPLHF

J: TRBJ1-2
D: TRBD1
size: .
V: TRBV2
DNA: TGTGCCAGCAGTGAAACAGGGGACTATGGCTACACCTTC
CDR3: CASSETGDYGYTF

J: TRBJ1-2
D: .
size: .
V: TRBV25-1
DNA: TGTGCCAGCTCTACTGCAGCATCAGGGGGCTACACCTTC
CDR3: CASSTAASGGYTF

J: TRBJ1-1
D: .
size: few
V: TRBV6-5
DNA: TGTGCCAGCACCCAAAACGGGGGGGCCACTGAAGCTTTCTTT
CDR3: CASTQNGGATEAFF

J: TRBJ2-1
D: .
size: .
V: TRBV11-3
DNA: TGTGCCAGCAGCTTAGGGGGGCCATACAATGAGCAGTTCTTC
CDR3: CASSLGGPYNEQFF

J: TRBJ1-5
D: .
size: many
V: TRBV19
DNA: TGTGCCAGTAGTATTATGTGGGACGGAAATCAGCCCCAGCATTTT
CDR3: CASSIMWDGNQPQHF

J: TRBJ2-3
D: TRBD2
size: few
V: TRBV5-1
DNA: TGCGCCAGCAGCCCGGGACTAGCCAGAGATACGCAGTATTTT
CDR3: CASSPGLARDTQYF

J: TRBJ1-4
D: .
size: .
V: TRBV29-1
DNA: TGCAGCGTTGTCGCAGGGGTTAATGAAAAACTGTTTTTT
CDR3: CSVVAGVNEKLFF

J: TRBJ1-2
D: .
size: few
V: TRBV6-5
DNA: TGTGCCAGCAGCCGCCCCGGGGCCGGATATGGCTACACCTTC
CDR3: CASSRPGAGYGYTF

J: TRBJ2-1
D: .
size: few
V: TRBV9
DNA: TGTGCCAGCAGCGTAAGGGACCGATCCAATGAGCAGTTCTTC
CDR3: CASSVRDRSNEQFF

J: TRBJ2-7
D: .
size: .
V: TRBV7-2
DNA: TGTGCCAGCAGCTCTGGACGGGACTACGAGCAGTACTTC
CDR3: CASSSGRDYEQYF

J: TRBJ1-2
D: .
size: .
V: TRBV7-2
DNA: TGTGCCAGCAGCTTAGCGCAGGGTCTGGCCTATGGCTACACCTTC
CDR3: CASSLAQGLAYGYTF

J: TRBJ2-7
D: .
size: .
V: TRBV30
DNA: TGTGCCTGGAGCGGACTTACCGGATACGAGCAGTACTTC
CDR3: CAWSGLTGYEQYF

J: TRBJ2-5
D: .
size: few
V: TRBV30
DNA: TGTGCCTGGAGTGTAGTATCGGGGGAGACCCAGTACTTC
CDR3: CAWSVVSGETQYF

J: TRBJ2-1
D: .
size: .
V: TRBV7-8
DNA: TGTGCCAGCAGCTTAGCGGGGTCCATCGGAGATGAGCAGTTCTTC
CDR3: CASSLAGSIGDEQFF

J: TRBJ2-3
D: .
size: many
V: TRBV4-2
DNA: TGTGCCAGCAGCCAAGATCAAGCCCCCGGGGTTAAACTCGGGGATACGCAGTATTTT
CDR3: CASSQDQAPGVKLGDTQYF

J: TRBJ1-2
D: .
size: .
V: TRBV16
DNA: TGTGCCAGCAGCCAGAAAGGGCAAGGCTATGGCTACACCTTC
CDR3: CASSQKGQGYGYTF